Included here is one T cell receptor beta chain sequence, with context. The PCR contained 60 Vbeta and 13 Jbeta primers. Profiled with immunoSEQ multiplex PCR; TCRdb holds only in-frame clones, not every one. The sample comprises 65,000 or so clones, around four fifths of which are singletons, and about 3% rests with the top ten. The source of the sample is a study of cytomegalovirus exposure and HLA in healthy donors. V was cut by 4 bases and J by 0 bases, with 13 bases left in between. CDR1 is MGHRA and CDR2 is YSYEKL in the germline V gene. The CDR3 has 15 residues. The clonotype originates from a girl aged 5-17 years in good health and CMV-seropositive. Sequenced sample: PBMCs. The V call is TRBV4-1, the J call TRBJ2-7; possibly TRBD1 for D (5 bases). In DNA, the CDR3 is TGCGCCAGCAGCCCCTCAGACAGTTACTCCTACGAGCAGTACTTC. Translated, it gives CASSPSDSYSYEQYF.